The 27 T cell receptor beta chains listed next were all sequenced from one sample in a study of T cells after posttransplantation cyclophosphamide. Profiled with immunoSEQ multiplex PCR; TCRdb holds only in-frame clones, not every one. The sample records about 43,000 clones, 90% being singletons. Cyclophosphamide on days +3 and +4 followed busulfan-fludarabine conditioning and a marrow graft. The specimen was PBMCs, collected just over 60 days after allogeneic stem cell transplant with posttransplant cyclophosphamide. The receptors stem from a male patient in his sixties who received an allogeneic stem cell transplant from a related donor and was CMV-positive. Some of the T cells may derive from the graft donor.

For the CDR3, the DNA is TGTGCCAGCAGTTACTCCCGGTTAGATACGCAGTATTTT. It translates to CASSYSRLDTQYF. This chain joins TRBV6-6 and TRBJ2-3; D gene uncertain. The CDR3 runs 13 residues. Germline V gene lookup returns CDR1 MNHNY and CDR2 SVGAGI (reference sequence). The V gene lost 0 bases and the J gene lost 5 bases, with 6 bases spanning the gap.

The chain has TRBV6-6 and TRBJ1-4; 9 bases match TRBD1. With 6 bases clipped from V and 8 bases from J, the junction kept 10 bases outside the gene matches. Germline values: CDR1 MNHNY, CDR2 SVGAGI (reference sequence). This CDR3 has 15 residues. The CDR3 here is CASRPTGGGQEKLFF. For the CDR3, the DNA is TGTGCCAGCAGACCGACAGGGGGGGGGCAGGAAAAACTGTTTTTT.

The chain has TRBV2 and TRBJ2-2; TRBD2 agrees at 8 bases. The CDR3 contains 14 residues. The V and J ends lost 6 bases and 6 bases, in that order; junction bases with no gene match: 6. The germline V gene encodes CDR1 SNHLY and CDR2 FYNNEI. The CDR3 coding sequence is TGTGCCAGCAGCGGGACTAGGGAATCCGGGGAGCTGTTTTTT. This sequence encodes CASSGTRESGELFF.

The J gene is TRBJ2-5, the V gene TRBV15; D is unresolved. CDR1 and CDR2 (germline): LNHNV, YYDKDF (reference sequence). The CDR3 has 13 residues. V lost 3 bases and J lost 3, with 8 bases in between. The CDR3 DNA is TGTGCCACCAGCAGGGGCTACGAAGAGACCCAGTACTTC. This translates into CATSRGYEETQYF.

The chain couples TRBV2 to TRBJ2-5; 7 nucleotides line up with TRBD1. V dropped 7 bases and J dropped 5; count of bases not matched to a gene: 10. There are 14 residues in the CDR3. Germline-derived CDR1 and CDR2 are SNHLY and FYNNEI. The DNA for the CDR3 is TGTGCCAGCAAAAATAACAGGGGTCTGGAGACCCAGTACTTC. Amino acid sequence: CASKNNRGLETQYF.

This CDR3 is CASSPGRWGGSTDTQYF. In DNA form, the CDR3 reads TGTGCCAGCAGCCCCGGCCGGTGGGGGGGTAGCACAGATACGCAGTATTTT. The chain uses TRBV11-2 and TRBJ2-3; 7 bases align to TRBD2. From germline, CDR1 is SGHAT and CDR2 FQNNGV. The CDR3 runs 17 residues. The trim removed 5 bases at V and 0 bases at J, leaving 11 bases unmatched.

The chain uses TRBV30 and TRBJ1-5; 7 bases fit TRBD1. V dropped 1 base and J dropped 0; count of bases not matched to a gene: 12. In germline, CDR1 is GTSNPN, CDR2 SVGIG (reference sequence). This CDR3 spans 18 amino acids. CDR3 DNA: TGTGCCTGGAGTGAGGGGGCAGGGCCTCTGGCTAGCAATCAGCCCCAGCATTTT. Residues: CAWSEGAGPLASNQPQHF.

V is TRBV7-9 and J is TRBJ2-1, with D tentatively TRBD1 (6 bases). With 5 bases removed from V and 2 bases from J, the gap between germline ends came to 19 bases. This CDR3 is built from 17 residues. In germline, CDR1 is SEHNR, CDR2 FQNEAQ (reference sequence). CDR3 in amino acids: CASSRTVPGAPYNEQFF. CDR3 nucleotides: TGTGCCAGCAGCCGCACGGTCCCAGGGGCCCCCTACAATGAGCAGTTCTTC.

The V and J genes are TRBV18 and TRBJ1-6; 7 nucleotides align to TRBD1. V lost 5 bases, J lost 4 bases, and 8 bases stayed unmatched. CDR3 size: 16 residues. The germline CDR1 and CDR2 sequences are KGHSH and LQKENI. The CDR3 sequence is CASSTRQGDYNSPLHF. Here the CDR3 DNA reads TGTGCCAGCTCAACTAGACAGGGAGATTATAATTCACCCCTCCACTTT.

The genes are TRBV4-1 and TRBJ2-2, with D tentatively TRBD2 (6 bases). Germline V gene data show CDR1 as MGHRA and CDR2 as YSYEKL. The V end was cut by 3 bases, the J end by 4 bases, with 12 bases between. The CDR3 sequence is 15 residues long. The CDR3 loop is CASSQGLGGTGELFF. DNA for the CDR3: TGCGCCAGCAGCCAGGGGCTCGGGGGCACCGGGGAGCTGTTTTTT.

This clone has a single count. The chain carries TRBV5-1 and TRBJ1-1, with D possibly being TRBD1 (6 bases). The V and J ends lost 3 bases and 1 base respectively, with 10 bases between them. The CDR3 contains 14 residues. CDR1 is SGHRS and CDR2 is YFSETQ in the germline V gene. The CDR3 reads CASSYKTGNTEAFF. CDR3 coding DNA: TGCGCCAGCAGCTACAAGACAGGGAACACTGAAGCTTTCTTT.

The V and J genes are TRBV6-5 and TRBJ1-1; D unresolved. The germline gives CDR1 MNHEY, CDR2 SVGAGI. The CDR3 covers 15 residues. Trimming took 4 bases from V and 0 from J, leaving 12 bases between them. CDR3 sequence reads: CASSSHRFMNTEAFF. CDR3 in DNA: TGTGCCAGCAGTTCGCACAGATTTATGAACACTGAAGCTTTCTTT.

The chain carries TRBV7-2 and TRBJ2-6; maybe TRBD2 (6 bases). V dropped 3 bases and J dropped 1 base, with 13 bases sitting between them. CDR1 and CDR2 (germline): SGHTA, FQGNSA. This CDR3 contains 17 residues. CDR3 sequence: CASSFRDFRSGANVLTF. The DNA of the CDR3 is TGTGCCAGCAGCTTCAGGGACTTCAGGTCTGGGGCCAACGTCCTGACTTTC.

The V call is TRBV5-1, the J call TRBJ2-1; 8 nucleotides align to TRBD1. The CDR3 consists of 17 residues. Germline V gives CDR1 SGHRS, CDR2 YFSETQ. The ends lost 3 bases at V and 8 bases at J; junction bases unmatched: 16. This CDR3 reads CASSSLPMDRVGHEQFF. The CDR3 bases are TGCGCCAGCAGCTCGCTGCCGATGGACAGGGTAGGCCATGAGCAGTTCTTC.

The chain employs TRBV10-3 and TRBJ1-1; the D is unclear. V lost 6 bases, J lost 4 bases, and 12 bases lay in between. Germline V gene sequence: CDR1 ENHRY, CDR2 SYGVKD. This CDR3 spans 13 amino acids. The CDR3 reads CAIRPKESTEAFF. The CDR3 nucleotides read TGTGCCATCAGACCTAAAGAGAGCACTGAAGCTTTCTTT.

The chain recombines TRBV5-1 with TRBJ2-2; D is unresolved. The CDR3 spans 14 residues. Per the germline V gene, CDR1 is SGHRS and CDR2 is YFSETQ. V was trimmed by 2 bases and J by 6 bases, leaving 11 bases between them. The chain's CDR3 is CASSFRPGAGELFF. The CDR3 DNA is TGCGCCAGCAGCTTCCGGCCTGGAGCCGGGGAGCTGTTTTTT.

The rearrangement uses TRBV14 and TRBJ1-3; possibly TRBD1 for D (5 bases). The CDR3 consists of 12 residues. Trimming removed 4 bases from V and 4 bases from J, with 5 bases in between. Germline V gene data show CDR1 as SGHDN and CDR2 as FVKESK. DNA for the CDR3: TGTGCCAGCAGCCCAGGGGGAAACACCATATATTTT. As protein: CASSPGGNTIYF. The complete variable domain, with remaining parts taken from reference TRBV14 and TRBJ1-3, reads EAGVTQFPSHSVIEKGQTVTLRCDPISGHDNLYWYRRVMGKEIKFLLHFVKESKQDESGMPNNRFLAERTGGTYSTLKVQPAELEDSGVYFCASSPGGNTIYFGEGSWLTVV.

The chain employs TRBV28 and TRBJ2-4, with 14 nucleotides matching TRBD2. V lost 6 bases to trimming and J lost 6 bases; unmatched junction nucleotides: 7. Germline-derived CDR1 and CDR2 are MDHEN and SYDVKM. The CDR3 loop spans 16 amino acids. The CDR3 DNA sequence: TGTGCCAGCAGATGGACTAGCGGGGGGAGGGGAAACATTCAGTACTTC. It codes for CASRWTSGGRGNIQYF. Complete variable domain (other parts from reference TRBV28 and TRBJ2-4): DVKVTQSSRYLVKRTGEKVFLECVQDMDHENMFWYRQDPGLGLRLIYFSYDVKMKEKGDIPEGYSVSREKKERFSLILESASTNQTSMYLCASRWTSGGRGNIQYFGAGTRLSVL.

In nucleotides, the CDR3 is TGTGCCACCAGCAGGATTACAGGGGAAGGTTCCCAGTACTTC. Its translation: CATSRITGEGSQYF. The rearrangement joins TRBV15 to TRBJ2-5; 7 bases line up with TRBD1. Germline-derived CDR1 and CDR2 are LNHNV and YYDKDF (reference sequence). Trimming took 3 bases from V and 9 from J; bases not matched to a gene: 10. This CDR3 contains 14 residues.

This chain joins TRBV25-1 and TRBJ1-4, with 10 bases identical to TRBD1. V trimming: 8 bases; J trimming: 10 bases; junction bases outside the gene matches: 7. The CDR3 is 13 residues long. The germline V gene has CDR1 MGHDK and CDR2 SYGVNS. The CDR3: CASGGTGERKLFF. DNA of the CDR3: TGTGCCAGCGGGGGGACAGGGGAGAGAAAACTGTTTTTT.

CDR3: CASSLSGGGGQETQYF. In DNA form, the CDR3 reads TGTGCCAGCAGTCTCTCCGGCGGGGGCGGTCAAGAGACCCAGTACTTC. The genes are TRBV2 and TRBJ2-5; perhaps TRBD2 as D (7 bases). Trimming stripped 5 bases from V and 2 bases from J, with 18 bases between. CDR1 is SNHLY, CDR2 FYNNEI, per germline. The CDR3 is 16 residues long. The complete variable domain, with remaining parts taken from reference TRBV2 and TRBJ2-5, reads EPEVTQTPSHQVTQMGQEVILRCVPISNHLYFYWYRQILGQKVEFLVSFYNNEISEKSEIFDDQFSVERPDGSNFTLKIRSTKLEDSAMYFCASSLSGGGGQETQYFGPGTRLLVL.

This clone was found once. The chain couples TRBV5-6 to TRBJ1-3, with TRBD1 matching 10 bases. Germline V gene lookup returns CDR1 SGHDT and CDR2 YYEEEE. Trimming took 3 bases from V and 4 from J; bases not matched to a gene: 1. The CDR3 is made up of 14 amino acids. CDR3 loop: CASSSTGGGNTIYF. In DNA form, the CDR3 reads TGTGCCAGCAGCTCGACAGGGGGCGGAAACACCATATATTTT.

The gene calls are TRBV6-6 and TRBJ1-2; D call uncertain. CDR1 and CDR2 from the germline V gene are MNHNY and SVGAGI (reference sequence). V was clipped by 3 bases and J by 5 bases, with 10 bases between them. The CDR3 loop spans 13 amino acids. The CDR3 nucleotides read TGTGCCAGCAGTTATGAGTCGATATATGGCTACACCTTC. The encoded protein is CASSYESIYGYTF.

The chain carries TRBV27 and TRBJ2-7; tentatively, D is TRBD1 (6 bases). The CDR3 is 14 amino acids. V lost 4 bases and J lost 2, with 12 bases in between. Germline V gives CDR1 MNHEY, CDR2 SMNVEV (reference sequence). The CDR3 sequence is CASSSQGSAYEQYV. The CDR3 nucleotides are TGTGCCAGCAGTTCGCAGGGGAGCGCCTACGAGCAGTACGTC.

The rearrangement joins TRBV7-9 to TRBJ1-1, with no clear D. V was trimmed by 5 bases and J by 6 bases, leaving 10 bases between them. Germline loops: CDR1 SEHNR, CDR2 FQNEAQ (reference sequence). The length of the CDR3 is 12 residues. The CDR3 DNA reads as TGTGCCAGCAGCCGCCCCGAGGCTGAAGCTTTCTTT. As protein: CASSRPEAEAFF.

V gene TRBV30 combines with J gene TRBJ2-2, with D tentatively TRBD1 (6 bases). CDR1 is GTSNPN, CDR2 SVGIG, per germline (reference sequence). V was shortened by 0 bases and J by 6 bases, with 11 bases between the two germline ends. This CDR3 is 14 amino acids long. This chain's CDR3 is CAWSVQWGPGELFF. The CDR3 bases are TGTGCCTGGAGTGTGCAGTGGGGGCCCGGGGAGCTGTTTTTT.

The chain links TRBV7-9 to TRBJ1-4, with D hard to call. Germline lookup yields CDR1 SEHNR and CDR2 FQNEAQ (reference sequence). The V and J ends lost 3 bases and 10 bases respectively, with 15 bases between them. This CDR3 comprises 14 residues. This CDR3 reads CASSLISGSGKLFF. The CDR3 DNA reads as TGTGCCAGCAGCTTGATTTCTGGTTCGGGAAAACTGTTTTTT.